The 18 T cell receptor beta chains presented below share a single source sample, sequenced in a study of T cell responses to AZD1222 COVID-19 vaccine. Data came from immunoSEQ multiplex PCR; TCRdb stores just in-frame clones and leaves some out. The sample includes under 95,000 clones, 85% to 90% seen only once; the top ten take approximately 1.3%. The sequenced sample was peripheral blood, obtained 28 days after the second AZD1222 dose. All receptors derive from an adult who received the AZD1222 COVID-19 vaccine.

DNA for the CDR3: TGTGCCAGCAGTTACGAGGGGATTTCACCCCTCCACTTT. Translating gives CASSYEGISPLHF. This rearrangement joins TRBV6-2 or TRBV6-3 to TRBJ1-6, with a tentative D call TRBD1 (5 bases). V dropped 2 bases and J dropped 9 bases, with 8 bases sitting between them. The CDR3 totals 13 residues. The germline V gene has CDR1 MNHEY and CDR2 SVGEGT.

J is TRBJ2-7 and V is TRBV5-1; 8 nucleotides agree with TRBD2. The V segment lost 7 bases and the J segment 2 bases; nucleotides outside the gene matches: 8. CDR1 and CDR2 from the germline V gene are SGHRS and YFSETQ. The CDR3 extends over 14 amino acids. CDR3 protein: CASSGGGHPYEQYF. The CDR3 DNA reads as TGCGCCAGCTCGGGGGGGGGACATCCCTACGAGCAGTACTTC.

The rearrangement uses TRBV27 and TRBJ2-3; possibly TRBD1 or TRBD2 for D (5 bases each). Germline assignment: CDR1 MNHEY and CDR2 SMNVEV (reference sequence). The CDR3 extends over 14 amino acids. The V gene lost 5 bases and the J gene lost 0 bases, with 9 bases spanning the gap. CDR3 sequence (DNA): TGTGCCAGCAGTAAATGGGACAGCACAGATACGCAGTATTTT. It translates to CASSKWDSTDTQYF.

DNA for the CDR3: TGTGCCAGCAGTCGACAAAGCAATCAGCCCCAGCATTTT. Its translation: CASSRQSNQPQHF. V gene TRBV6-5 combines with J gene TRBJ1-5; D gene ambiguous. This CDR3 has 13 residues. Trimming pared 5 bases from V and 1 base from J, leaving 6 bases between. CDR1 MNHEY and CDR2 SVGAGI come from the germline V gene.

The V and J genes are TRBV7-8 and TRBJ1-1; 8 nucleotides line up with TRBD1. Germline V gene data show CDR1 as SGHVS and CDR2 as FQNEAQ. Trimming cost V 4 bases and J 2 bases; bases outside gene matches: 9. The CDR3 is made up of 16 amino acids. CDR3 protein: CASSYVTGATNTEAFF. The CDR3 DNA follows: TGTGCCAGCAGCTACGTGACAGGGGCCACCAACACTGAAGCTTTCTTT.

The rearrangement uses TRBV15 and TRBJ2-2, with TRBD2 matching 7 bases. Looked up from germline, CDR1 is LNHNV and CDR2 is YYDKDF (reference sequence). Trimming took 3 bases from V and 1 from J; bases not matched to a gene: 8. The CDR3 runs to 17 residues. CDR3 sequence: CATSSAMGGGNTGELFF. The CDR3 DNA is TGTGCCACCAGCAGCGCTATGGGCGGGGGGAACACCGGGGAGCTGTTTTTT.

The chain joins TRBV2 to TRBJ1-2; D ambiguous. The CDR3 length is 10 residues. Trimming cost V 6 bases and J 5 bases, with 4 bases left between them. Per the germline V gene, CDR1 is SNHLY and CDR2 is FYNNEI. The CDR3 sequence: CASRVYGYTF. CDR3 in DNA: TGTGCCAGCAGGGTTTATGGCTACACCTTC.

This chain joins TRBV7-3 and TRBJ2-3; 9 bases match TRBD1. The ends lost 5 bases at V and 8 bases at J; junction bases unmatched: 11. Germline V gene lookup returns CDR1 SGHTA and CDR2 FQGTGA. The CDR3 is 15 amino acids. The CDR3 is CASSTRLGQGGTQYF. CDR3 nucleotide sequence: TGTGCCAGCAGCACCAGACTGGGACAGGGCGGTACGCAGTATTTT.

The table lists this clone with a few counts. V usage is TRBV28 and J usage is TRBJ2-5; D possibly uses TRBD1 or TRBD2 (5 bases each). Germline V lookup: CDR1 MDHEN, CDR2 SYDVKM. There are 15 residues in the CDR3. Trimming removed 8 bases from V and 7 bases from J, with 23 bases in between. CDR3 sequence reads: CASGPVSRARVTQYF. Here the CDR3 DNA reads TGTGCCAGCGGGCCCGTGAGCAGGGCGAGGGTGACCCAGTACTTC.

This chain uses TRBV28 with TRBJ1-2; D not certain. Per germline, CDR1 MDHEN and CDR2 SYDVKM. V lost 5 bases and J lost 8, with 15 bases in between. CDR3 length equals 13 residues. The CDR3 DNA is TGTGCCAGCAGTGCCCACGCTCTCCGGGGCTACACCTTC. Its translation is CASSAHALRGYTF.

This chain uses TRBV18 with TRBJ1-2; the D gene is possibly TRBD1 (5 bases). From germline, CDR1 is KGHSH and CDR2 LQKENI. V lost 3 bases to trimming and J lost 2 bases, with 7 bases between them. This CDR3 has 13 amino acids. Written as DNA, the CDR3 is TGTGCCAGCTCACCCGACAGAAACTATGGCTACACCTTC. Translation: CASSPDRNYGYTF.

The chain couples TRBV12-3 or TRBV12-4 to TRBJ2-5; D not resolved. The CDR3 spans 12 residues. The ends were cut back, 6 bases at V and 5 bases at J, with 10 bases in the middle. The CDR3 sequence is CASSPSSETQYF. DNA of the CDR3: TGTGCCAGCAGCCCCTCCAGTGAGACCCAGTACTTC.

The chain joins TRBV7-8 to TRBJ2-6; D might be TRBD1 (6 bases). CDR1 and CDR2 from the germline V gene are SGHVS and FQNEAQ. The CDR3 consists of 14 residues. The V and J ends lost 3 bases and 3 bases respectively, with 6 bases between them. The CDR3 sequence is CASSFRGGANVLTF. Written as DNA, the CDR3 is TGTGCCAGCAGCTTCAGGGGTGGGGCCAACGTCCTGACTTTC.

This clone has only one observation. The chain uses TRBV11-3 and TRBJ2-2, with a tentative D call TRBD1 (6 bases). This CDR3 has 13 amino acids. The germline V and J ends were trimmed by 7 bases and 6 bases, with 12 bases remaining between them. Germline V gene data show CDR1 as SGHNT and CDR2 as YENEEA. The CDR3 region has the DNA TGTGCCAGCACCGTGTCAGGGGCCGGGGAGCTGTTTTTT. It encodes CASTVSGAGELFF.

The genes are TRBV12-3 or TRBV12-4 and TRBJ1-5, with no clear D. The V gene lost 6 bases and the J gene lost 6 bases, with 12 bases spanning the gap. The CDR3 has 13 amino acids. CDR3 in amino acids: CASSSGGGQPQHF. In DNA, the CDR3 is TGTGCCAGCAGCTCGGGCGGAGGTCAGCCCCAGCATTTT.

The chain combines TRBV7-8 with TRBJ1-2; D might be TRBD1 (6 bases). The V gene's germline CDR1 is SGHVS and CDR2 FQNEAQ. The CDR3 consists of 17 residues. With 1 base removed from V and 8 bases from J, the gap between germline ends came to 23 bases. CDR3 loop: CASSLESRGARSEGYTF. For the CDR3, the DNA is TGTGCCAGCAGCTTAGAGAGTCGGGGGGCGCGGTCCGAGGGCTACACCTTC.

The chain employs TRBV27 and TRBJ1-1; D may be TRBD1 (5 bases). Per germline, CDR1 MNHEY and CDR2 SMNVEV (reference sequence). The CDR3 is 12 amino acids. Trimming cost V 3 bases and J 13 bases, with 15 bases left between them. The CDR3 nucleotides read TGTGCCAGCAGTTTCCCAGGGACTGTAGTTTTCTTT. Translated: CASSFPGTVVFF.

The chain uses TRBV3-1 (or the pseudogene TRBV3-2) and TRBJ2-5, with D possibly called TRBD1 or TRBD2 (6 bases each). The V end was cut by 0 bases, the J end by 2 bases, with 13 bases between. This CDR3 is built from 16 residues. In germline, CDR1 is LGHDT, CDR2 YNNKEL (reference sequence). The CDR3 is CASSQDFSGQQETQYF. DNA for the CDR3: TGTGCCAGCAGCCAAGATTTTAGCGGACAGCAAGAGACCCAGTACTTC.